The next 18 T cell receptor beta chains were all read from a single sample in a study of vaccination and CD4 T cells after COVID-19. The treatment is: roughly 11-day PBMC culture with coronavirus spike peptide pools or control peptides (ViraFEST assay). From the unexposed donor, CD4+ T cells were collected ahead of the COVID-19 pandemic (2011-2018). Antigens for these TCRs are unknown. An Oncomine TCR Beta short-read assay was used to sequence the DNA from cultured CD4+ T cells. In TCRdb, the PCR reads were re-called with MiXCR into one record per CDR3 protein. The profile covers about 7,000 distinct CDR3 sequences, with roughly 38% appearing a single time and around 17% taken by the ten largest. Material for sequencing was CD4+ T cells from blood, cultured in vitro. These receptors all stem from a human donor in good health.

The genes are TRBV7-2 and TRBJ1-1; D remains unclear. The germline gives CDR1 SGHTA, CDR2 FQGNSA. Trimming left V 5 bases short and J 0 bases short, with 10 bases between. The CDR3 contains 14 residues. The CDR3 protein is CASSPWTVNTEAFF. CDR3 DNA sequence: TGTGCCAGCAGCCCATGGACGGTGAACACTGAAGCTTTCTTT.

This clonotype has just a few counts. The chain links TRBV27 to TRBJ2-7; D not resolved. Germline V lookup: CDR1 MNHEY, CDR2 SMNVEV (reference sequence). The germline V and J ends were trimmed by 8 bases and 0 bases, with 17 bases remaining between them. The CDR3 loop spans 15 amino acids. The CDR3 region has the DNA TGTGCCAGCTCGGATGTAGGGAAGAGCTCCTACGAGCAGTACTTC. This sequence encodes CASSDVGKSSYEQYF.

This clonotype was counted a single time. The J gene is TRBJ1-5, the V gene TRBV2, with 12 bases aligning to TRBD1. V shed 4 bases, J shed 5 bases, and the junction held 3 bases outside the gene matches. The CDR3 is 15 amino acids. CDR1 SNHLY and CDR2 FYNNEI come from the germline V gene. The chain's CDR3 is CASSGGTGGYQPQHF. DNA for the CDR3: TGTGCCAGCAGTGGGGGGACAGGGGGCTATCAGCCCCAGCATTTT.

CDR3 coding DNA: TGTGCCAGCAGTGAAACTGAAGCTTTCTTT. Its protein product is CASSETEAFF. J is TRBJ1-1 and V is TRBV6-1, with no clear D. Trimming pared 2 bases from V and 5 bases from J, leaving 0 bases between. This CDR3 has 10 amino acids. The germline CDR1 and CDR2 sequences are MNHNS and SASEGT.

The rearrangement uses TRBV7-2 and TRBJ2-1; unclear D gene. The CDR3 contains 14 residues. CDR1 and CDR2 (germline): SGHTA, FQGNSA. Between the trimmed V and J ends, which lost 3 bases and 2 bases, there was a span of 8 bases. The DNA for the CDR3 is TGTGCCAGCAGCTTCGGGCTAACCTACAATGAGCAGTTCTTC. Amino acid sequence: CASSFGLTYNEQFF. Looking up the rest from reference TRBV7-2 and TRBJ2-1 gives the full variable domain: GAGVSQSPSNKVTEKGKDVELRCDPISGHTALYWYRQSLGQGLEFLIYFQGNSAPDKSGLPSDRFSAERTGGSVSTLTIQRTQQEDSAVYLCASSFGLTYNEQFFGPGTRLTVL.

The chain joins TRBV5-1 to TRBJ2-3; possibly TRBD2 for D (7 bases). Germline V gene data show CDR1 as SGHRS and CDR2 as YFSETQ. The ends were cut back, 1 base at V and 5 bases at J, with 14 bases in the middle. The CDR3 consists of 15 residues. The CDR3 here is CASSLLGGRGDTQYF. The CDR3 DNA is TGCGCCAGCAGCTTGTTGGGGGGGCGGGGAGATACGCAGTATTTT.

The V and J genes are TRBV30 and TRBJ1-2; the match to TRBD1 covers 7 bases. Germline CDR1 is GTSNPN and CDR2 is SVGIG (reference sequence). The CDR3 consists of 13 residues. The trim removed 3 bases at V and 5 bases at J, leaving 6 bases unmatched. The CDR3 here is CAWRAPGGYGYTF. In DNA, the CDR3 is TGTGCCTGGAGGGCCCCAGGGGGGTATGGCTACACCTTC.

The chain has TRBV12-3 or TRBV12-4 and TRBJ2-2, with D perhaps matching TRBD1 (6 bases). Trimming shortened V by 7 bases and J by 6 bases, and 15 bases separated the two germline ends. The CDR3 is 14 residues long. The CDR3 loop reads CASTLGGGPGELFF. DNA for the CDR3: TGTGCCAGCACCCTTGGGGGCGGACCCGGGGAGCTGTTTTTT.

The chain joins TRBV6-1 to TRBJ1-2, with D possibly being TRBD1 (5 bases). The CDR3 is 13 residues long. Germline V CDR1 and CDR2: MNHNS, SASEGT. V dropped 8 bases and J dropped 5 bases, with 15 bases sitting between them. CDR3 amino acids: CASRSGVGYGYTF. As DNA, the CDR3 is TGTGCCAGCCGATCGGGGGTCGGGTATGGCTACACCTTC.

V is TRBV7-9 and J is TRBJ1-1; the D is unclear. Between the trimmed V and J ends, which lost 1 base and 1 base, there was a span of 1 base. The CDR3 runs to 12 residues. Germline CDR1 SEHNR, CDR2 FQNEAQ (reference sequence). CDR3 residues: CASSLENTEAFF. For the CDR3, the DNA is TGTGCCAGCAGCTTAGAGAACACTGAAGCTTTCTTT.

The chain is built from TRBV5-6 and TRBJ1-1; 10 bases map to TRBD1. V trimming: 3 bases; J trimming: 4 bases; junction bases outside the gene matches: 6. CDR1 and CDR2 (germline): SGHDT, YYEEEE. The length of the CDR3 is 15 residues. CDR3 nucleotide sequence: TGTGCCAGCAGCTCCGGACAGGGGGACGGCACTGAAGCTTTCTTT. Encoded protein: CASSSGQGDGTEAFF.

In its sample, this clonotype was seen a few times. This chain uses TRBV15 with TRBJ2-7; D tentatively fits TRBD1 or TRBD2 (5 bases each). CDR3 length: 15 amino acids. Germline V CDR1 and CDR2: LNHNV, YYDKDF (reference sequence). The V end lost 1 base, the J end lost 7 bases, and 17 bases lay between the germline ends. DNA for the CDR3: TGTGCCACCAGCAGAGGAGGCACCCGGGACCCAGAGCAGTACTTC. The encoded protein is CATSRGGTRDPEQYF.

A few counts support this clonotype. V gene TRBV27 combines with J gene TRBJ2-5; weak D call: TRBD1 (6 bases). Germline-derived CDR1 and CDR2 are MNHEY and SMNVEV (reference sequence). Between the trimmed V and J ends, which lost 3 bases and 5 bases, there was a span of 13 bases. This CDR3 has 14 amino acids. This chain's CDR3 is CASSFRGPRETQYF. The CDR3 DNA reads TGTGCCAGCAGTTTCAGGGGACCCCGTGAGACCCAGTACTTC.

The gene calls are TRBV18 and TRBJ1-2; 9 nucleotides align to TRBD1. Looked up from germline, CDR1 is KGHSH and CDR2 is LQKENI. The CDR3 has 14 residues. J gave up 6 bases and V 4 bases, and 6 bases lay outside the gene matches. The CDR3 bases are TGTGCCAGCTCACTAGCGGGACAGGGCAATGGCTACACCTTC. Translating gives CASSLAGQGNGYTF.

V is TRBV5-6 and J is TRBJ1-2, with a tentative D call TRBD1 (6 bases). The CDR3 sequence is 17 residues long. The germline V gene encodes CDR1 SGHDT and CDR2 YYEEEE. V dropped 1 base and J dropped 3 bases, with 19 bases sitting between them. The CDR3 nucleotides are TGTGCCAGCAGCTTGAGGTCGGGACACCTGCTACACTATGGCTACACCTTC. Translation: CASSLRSGHLLHYGYTF.

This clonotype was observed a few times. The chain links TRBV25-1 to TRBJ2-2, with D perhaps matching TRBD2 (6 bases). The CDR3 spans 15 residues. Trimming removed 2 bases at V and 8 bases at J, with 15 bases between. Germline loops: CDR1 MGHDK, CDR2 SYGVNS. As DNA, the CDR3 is TGTGCCAGCAGTGAACGTAGCGGACCCTGGGGGGAGCTGTTTTTT. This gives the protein CASSERSGPWGELFF.

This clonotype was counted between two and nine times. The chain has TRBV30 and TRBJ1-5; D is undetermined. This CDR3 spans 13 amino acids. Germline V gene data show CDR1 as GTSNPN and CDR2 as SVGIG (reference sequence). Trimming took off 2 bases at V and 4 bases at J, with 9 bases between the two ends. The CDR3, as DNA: TGTGCCTGGAGTCGGGAGGGTAATCAGCCCCAGCATTTT. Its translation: CAWSREGNQPQHF.

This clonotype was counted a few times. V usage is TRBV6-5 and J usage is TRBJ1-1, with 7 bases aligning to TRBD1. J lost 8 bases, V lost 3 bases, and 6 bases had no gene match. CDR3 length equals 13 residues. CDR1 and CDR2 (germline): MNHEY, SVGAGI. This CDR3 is CASSYTPDREAFF. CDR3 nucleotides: TGTGCCAGCAGTTATACCCCGGACAGGGAAGCTTTCTTT.